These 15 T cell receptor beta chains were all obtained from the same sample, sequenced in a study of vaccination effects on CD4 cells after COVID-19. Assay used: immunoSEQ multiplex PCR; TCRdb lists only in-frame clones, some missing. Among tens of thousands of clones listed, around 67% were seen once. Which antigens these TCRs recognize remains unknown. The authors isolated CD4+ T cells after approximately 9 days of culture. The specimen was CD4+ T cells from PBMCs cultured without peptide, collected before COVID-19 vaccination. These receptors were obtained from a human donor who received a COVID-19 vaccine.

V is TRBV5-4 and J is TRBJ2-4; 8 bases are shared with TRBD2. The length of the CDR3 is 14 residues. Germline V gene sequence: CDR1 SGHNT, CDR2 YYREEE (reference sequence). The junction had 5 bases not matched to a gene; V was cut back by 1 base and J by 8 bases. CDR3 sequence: CASSLRGGSYIQYF. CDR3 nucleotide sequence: TGTGCCAGCAGCTTGCGGGGGGGCTCCTACATTCAGTACTTC.

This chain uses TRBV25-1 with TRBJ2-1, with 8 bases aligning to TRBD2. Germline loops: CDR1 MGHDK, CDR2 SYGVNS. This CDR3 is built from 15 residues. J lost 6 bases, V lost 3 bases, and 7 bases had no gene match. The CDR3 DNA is TGTGCCAGCAGTGACTCAAGGACTAGCAGCAATGAGCAGTTCTTC. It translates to CASSDSRTSSNEQFF.

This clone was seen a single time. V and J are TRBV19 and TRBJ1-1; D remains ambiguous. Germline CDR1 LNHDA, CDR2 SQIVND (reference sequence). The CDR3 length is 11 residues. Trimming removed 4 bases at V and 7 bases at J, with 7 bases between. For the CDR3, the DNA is TGTGCCAGTAGTAGGGAGGTTGAAGCTTTCTTT. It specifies CASSREVEAFF.

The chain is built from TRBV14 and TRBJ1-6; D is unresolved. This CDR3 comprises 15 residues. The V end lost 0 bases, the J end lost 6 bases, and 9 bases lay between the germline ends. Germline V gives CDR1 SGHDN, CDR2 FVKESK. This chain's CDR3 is CASSQDGGLNSPLHF. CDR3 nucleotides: TGTGCCAGCAGCCAAGATGGAGGGCTTAATTCACCCCTCCACTTT.

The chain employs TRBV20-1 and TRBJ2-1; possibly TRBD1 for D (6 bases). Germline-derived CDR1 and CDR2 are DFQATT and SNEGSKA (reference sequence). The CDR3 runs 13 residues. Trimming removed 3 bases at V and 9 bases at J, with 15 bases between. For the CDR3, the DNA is TGCAGTGCTAGTCAGGGGTATAGTAGTGAGCAGTTCTTC. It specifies CSASQGYSSEQFF.

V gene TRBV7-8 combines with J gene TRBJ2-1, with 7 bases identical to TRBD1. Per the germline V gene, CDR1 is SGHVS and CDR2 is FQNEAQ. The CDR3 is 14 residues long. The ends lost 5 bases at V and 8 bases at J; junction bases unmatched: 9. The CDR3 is CASSKWTGMDEQFF. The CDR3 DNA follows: TGTGCCAGCAGCAAATGGACAGGTATGGATGAGCAGTTCTTC.

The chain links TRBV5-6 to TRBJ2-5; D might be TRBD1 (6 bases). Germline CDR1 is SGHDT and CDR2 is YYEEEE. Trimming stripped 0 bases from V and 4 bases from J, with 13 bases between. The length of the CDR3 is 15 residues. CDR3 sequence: CASSLGGTGLETQYF. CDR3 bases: TGTGCCAGCAGCTTGGGGGGTACAGGGTTAGAGACCCAGTACTTC.

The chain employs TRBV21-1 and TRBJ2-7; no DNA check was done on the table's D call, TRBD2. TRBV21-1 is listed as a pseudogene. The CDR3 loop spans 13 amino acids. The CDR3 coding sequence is TGTGCCAGCAGCCCGAGAGCATCGCGGGAGCAGTACTTC. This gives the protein CASSPRASREQYF.

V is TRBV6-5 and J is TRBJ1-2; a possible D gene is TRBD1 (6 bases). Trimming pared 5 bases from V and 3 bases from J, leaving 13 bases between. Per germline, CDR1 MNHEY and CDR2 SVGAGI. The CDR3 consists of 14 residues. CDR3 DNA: TGTGCCAGCAGTCGCAGCGGGGGCGACTATGGCTACACCTTC. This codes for CASSRSGGDYGYTF.

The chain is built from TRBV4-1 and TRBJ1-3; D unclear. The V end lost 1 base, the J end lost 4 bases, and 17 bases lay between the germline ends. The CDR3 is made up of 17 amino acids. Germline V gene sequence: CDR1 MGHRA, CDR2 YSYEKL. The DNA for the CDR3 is TGCGCCAGCAGCCAAGCGCATAGGGTGTGGCTGGGAAACACCATATATTTT. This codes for CASSQAHRVWLGNTIYF.

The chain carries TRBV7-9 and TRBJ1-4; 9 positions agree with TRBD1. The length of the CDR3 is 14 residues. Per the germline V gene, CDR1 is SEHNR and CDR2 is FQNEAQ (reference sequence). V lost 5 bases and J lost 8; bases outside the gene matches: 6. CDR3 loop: CASSLQGAREKLFF. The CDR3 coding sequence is TGTGCCAGCAGCCTACAGGGGGCTCGGGAAAAACTGTTTTTT.

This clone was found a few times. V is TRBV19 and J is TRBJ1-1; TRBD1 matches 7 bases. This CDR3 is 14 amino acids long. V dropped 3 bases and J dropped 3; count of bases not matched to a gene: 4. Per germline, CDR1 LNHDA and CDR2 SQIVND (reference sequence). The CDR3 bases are TGTGCCAGTAGTATGACAGGGAGTGACACTGAAGCTTTCTTT. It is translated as CASSMTGSDTEAFF.

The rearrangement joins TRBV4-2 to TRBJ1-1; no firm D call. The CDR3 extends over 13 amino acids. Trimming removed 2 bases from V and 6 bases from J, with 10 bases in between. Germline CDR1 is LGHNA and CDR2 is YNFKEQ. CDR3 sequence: CASSQIPVSEAFF. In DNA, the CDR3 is TGTGCCAGCAGCCAAATTCCGGTTTCTGAAGCTTTCTTT.

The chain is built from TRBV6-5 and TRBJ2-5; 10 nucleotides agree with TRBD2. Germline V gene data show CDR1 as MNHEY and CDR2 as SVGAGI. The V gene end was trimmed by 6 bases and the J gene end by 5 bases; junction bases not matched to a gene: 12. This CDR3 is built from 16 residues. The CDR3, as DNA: TGTGCCAGCAGCTACAGCGGGGGGGCCGGGTTTGAGACCCAGTACTTC. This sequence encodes CASSYSGGAGFETQYF.

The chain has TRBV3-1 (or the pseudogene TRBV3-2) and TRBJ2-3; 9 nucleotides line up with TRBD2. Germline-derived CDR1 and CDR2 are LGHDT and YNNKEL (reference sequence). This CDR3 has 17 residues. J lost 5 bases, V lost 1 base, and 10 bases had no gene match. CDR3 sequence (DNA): TGTGCCAGCAGCCAAGTAGGCGGGGGGGCCTCGGGAGATACGCAGTATTTT. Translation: CASSQVGGGASGDTQYF.